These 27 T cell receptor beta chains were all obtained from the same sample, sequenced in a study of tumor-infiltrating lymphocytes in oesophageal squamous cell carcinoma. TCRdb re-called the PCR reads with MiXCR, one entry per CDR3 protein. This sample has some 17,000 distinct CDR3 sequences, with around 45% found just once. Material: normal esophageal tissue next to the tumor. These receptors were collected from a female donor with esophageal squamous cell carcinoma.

Written as DNA, the CDR3 is TGTGCCAGCAGCTTCGTACTAGCGGGAGCGTACGAGCAGTACTTC. It is translated as CASSFVLAGAYEQYF. This chain uses TRBV5-6 with TRBJ2-1, with TRBD2 matching over 11 bases. The DNA end is more similar to TRBJ2-7, so the J call may be wrong. This CDR3 region has 15 residues. Germline V gene sequence: CDR1 SGHDT, CDR2 YYEEEE.

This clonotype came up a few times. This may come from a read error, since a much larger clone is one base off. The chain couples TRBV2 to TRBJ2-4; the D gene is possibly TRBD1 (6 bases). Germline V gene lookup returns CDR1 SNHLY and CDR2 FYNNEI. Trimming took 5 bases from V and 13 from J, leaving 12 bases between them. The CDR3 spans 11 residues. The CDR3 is CASSYDRWQYF. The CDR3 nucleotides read TGTGCCAGCAGTTATGACAGGTGGCAGTACTTC.

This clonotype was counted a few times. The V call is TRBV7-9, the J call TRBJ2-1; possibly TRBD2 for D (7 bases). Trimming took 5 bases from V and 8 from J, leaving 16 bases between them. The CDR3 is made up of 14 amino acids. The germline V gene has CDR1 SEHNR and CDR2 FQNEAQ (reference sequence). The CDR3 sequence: CASSTRGGGHEQFF. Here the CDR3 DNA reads TGTGCCAGCAGCACTAGGGGGGGAGGGCATGAGCAGTTCTTC.

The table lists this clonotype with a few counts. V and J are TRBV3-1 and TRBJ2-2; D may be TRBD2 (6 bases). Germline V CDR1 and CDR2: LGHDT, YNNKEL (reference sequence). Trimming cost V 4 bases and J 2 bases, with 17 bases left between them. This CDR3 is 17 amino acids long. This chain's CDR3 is CASSPFRGGVNTGELFF. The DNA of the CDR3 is TGTGCCAGCAGCCCATTTAGGGGCGGGGTTAACACCGGGGAGCTGTTTTTT. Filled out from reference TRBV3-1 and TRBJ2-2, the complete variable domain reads DTAVSQTPKYLVTQMGNDKSIKCEQNLGHDTMYWYKQDSKKFLKIMFSYNNKELIINETVPNRFSPKSPDKAHLNLHINSLELGDSAVYFCASSPFRGGVNTGELFFGEGSRLTVL.

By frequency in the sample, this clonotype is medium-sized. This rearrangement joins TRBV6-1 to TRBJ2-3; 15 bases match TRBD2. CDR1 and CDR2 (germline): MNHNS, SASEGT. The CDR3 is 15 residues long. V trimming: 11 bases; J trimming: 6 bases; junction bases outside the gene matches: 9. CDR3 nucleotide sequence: TGTGCCGCCTCTTCCGGGACTAGCGGGAGGGATACGCAGTATTTT. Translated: CAASSGTSGRDTQYF.

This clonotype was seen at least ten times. The CDR3 reads CASSWKGSTNEKLFF. CDR3 bases: TGTGCCAGCAGCTGGAAAGGGTCAACTAATGAAAAACTGTTTTTT. The V gene is TRBV5-4, the J gene TRBJ1-4; the D is unclear. V gave up 3 bases and J gave up 0 bases, with 9 bases separating them. Germline CDR1 reads SGHNT; CDR2 reads YYREEE (reference sequence). The CDR3 is 15 residues long.

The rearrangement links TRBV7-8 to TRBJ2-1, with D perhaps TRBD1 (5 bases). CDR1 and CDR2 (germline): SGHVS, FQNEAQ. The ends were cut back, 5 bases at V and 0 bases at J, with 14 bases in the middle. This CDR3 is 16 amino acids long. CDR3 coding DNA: TGTGCCAGCAGCCGCAAGGGGCCAAACTCCTACAATGAGCAGTTCTTC. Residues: CASSRKGPNSYNEQFF.

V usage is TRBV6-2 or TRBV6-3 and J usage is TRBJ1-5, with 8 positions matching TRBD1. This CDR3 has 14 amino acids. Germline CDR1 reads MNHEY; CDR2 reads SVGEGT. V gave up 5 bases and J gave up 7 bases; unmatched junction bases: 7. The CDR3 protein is CASSPGTGEQPQHF. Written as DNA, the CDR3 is TGTGCCAGCAGTCCCGGGACAGGAGAACAGCCCCAGCATTTT.

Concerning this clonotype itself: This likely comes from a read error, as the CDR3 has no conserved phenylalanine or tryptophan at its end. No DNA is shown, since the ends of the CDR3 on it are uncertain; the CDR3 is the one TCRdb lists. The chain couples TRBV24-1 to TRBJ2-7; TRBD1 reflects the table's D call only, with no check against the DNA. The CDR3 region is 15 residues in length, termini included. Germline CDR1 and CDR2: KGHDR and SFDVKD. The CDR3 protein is CATRSDRGDGYTFGS.

CDR3 protein: CASSLPQGYQTQFF. CDR3 sequence (DNA): TGTGCCAGCAGCTTACCACAGGGGTACCAGACCCAGTTCTTC. The rearrangement links TRBV7-2 to TRBJ2-1; 7 bases fit TRBD1. Unmatched junction bases numbered 11, after V lost 2 bases and J lost 13 bases. The CDR3 has 14 amino acids. In germline, CDR1 is SGHTA, CDR2 FQGNSA.

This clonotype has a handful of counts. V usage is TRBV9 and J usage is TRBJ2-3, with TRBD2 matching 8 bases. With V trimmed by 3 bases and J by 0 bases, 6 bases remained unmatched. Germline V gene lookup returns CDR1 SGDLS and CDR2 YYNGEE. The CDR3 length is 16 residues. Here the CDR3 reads CASSASGRGSTDTQYF. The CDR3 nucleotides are TGTGCCAGCAGCGCCAGCGGGAGAGGGAGCACAGATACGCAGTATTTT.

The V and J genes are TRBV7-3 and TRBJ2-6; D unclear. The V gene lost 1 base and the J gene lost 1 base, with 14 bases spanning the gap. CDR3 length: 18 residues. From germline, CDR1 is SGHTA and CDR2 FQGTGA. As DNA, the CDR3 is TGTGCCAGCAGCTTAAATCCCCTTGTGCAATCTGGGGCCAACGTCCTGACTTTC. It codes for CASSLNPLVQSGANVLTF.

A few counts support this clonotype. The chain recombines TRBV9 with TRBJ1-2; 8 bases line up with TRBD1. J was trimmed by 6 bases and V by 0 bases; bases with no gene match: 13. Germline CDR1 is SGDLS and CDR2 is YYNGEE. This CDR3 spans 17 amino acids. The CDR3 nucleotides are TGTGCCAGCAGCGTAGGGGACAGGCCTTCCCCTATACATGGCTACACCTTC. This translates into CASSVGDRPSPIHGYTF.

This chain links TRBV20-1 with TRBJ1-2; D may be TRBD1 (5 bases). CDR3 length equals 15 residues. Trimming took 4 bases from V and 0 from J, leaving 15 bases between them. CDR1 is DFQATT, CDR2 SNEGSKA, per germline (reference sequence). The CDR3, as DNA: TGCAGTGCTATAACCCCTAGACAGACTAACTATGGCTACACCTTC. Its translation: CSAITPRQTNYGYTF.

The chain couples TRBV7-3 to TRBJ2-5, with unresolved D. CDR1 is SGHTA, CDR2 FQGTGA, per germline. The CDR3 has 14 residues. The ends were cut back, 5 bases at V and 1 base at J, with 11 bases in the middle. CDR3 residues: CASSPGRFQETQYF. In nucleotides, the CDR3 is TGTGCCAGCAGCCCAGGACGGTTCCAAGAGACCCAGTACTTC.

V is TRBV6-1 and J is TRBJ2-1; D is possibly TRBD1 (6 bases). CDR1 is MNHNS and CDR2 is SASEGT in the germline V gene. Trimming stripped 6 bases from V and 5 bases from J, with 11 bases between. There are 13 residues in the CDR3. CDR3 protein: CASRSQGDNEQFF. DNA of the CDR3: TGTGCCAGCAGGTCACAGGGAGACAATGAGCAGTTCTTC.

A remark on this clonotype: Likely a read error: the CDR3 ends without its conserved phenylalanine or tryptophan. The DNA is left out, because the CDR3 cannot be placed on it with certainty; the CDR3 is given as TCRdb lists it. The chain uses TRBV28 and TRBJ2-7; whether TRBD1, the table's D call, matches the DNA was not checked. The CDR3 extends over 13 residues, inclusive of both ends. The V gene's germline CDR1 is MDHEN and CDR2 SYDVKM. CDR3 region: CASSPGLGYTFGS.

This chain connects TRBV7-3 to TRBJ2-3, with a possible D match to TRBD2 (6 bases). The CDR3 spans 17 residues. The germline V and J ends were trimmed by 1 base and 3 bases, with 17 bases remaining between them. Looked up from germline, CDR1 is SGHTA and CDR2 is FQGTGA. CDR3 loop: CASSLKQLGGGTDTQYF. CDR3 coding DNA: TGTGCCAGCAGCTTAAAACAATTGGGAGGCGGGACAGATACGCAGTATTTT.

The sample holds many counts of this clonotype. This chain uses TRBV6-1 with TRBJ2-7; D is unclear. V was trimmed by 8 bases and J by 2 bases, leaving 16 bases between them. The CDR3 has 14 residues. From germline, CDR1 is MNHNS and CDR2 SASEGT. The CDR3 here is CASLNSGLTYEQYF. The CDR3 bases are TGTGCCAGCCTGAATTCGGGCCTGACCTACGAGCAGTACTTC.

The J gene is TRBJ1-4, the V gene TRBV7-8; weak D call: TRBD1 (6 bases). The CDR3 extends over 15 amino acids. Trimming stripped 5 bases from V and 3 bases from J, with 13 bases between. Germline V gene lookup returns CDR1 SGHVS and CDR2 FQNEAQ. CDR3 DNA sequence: TGTGCCAGCAGCGGCTCCGGACAGCCTAATGAAAAACTGTTTTTT. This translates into CASSGSGQPNEKLFF.

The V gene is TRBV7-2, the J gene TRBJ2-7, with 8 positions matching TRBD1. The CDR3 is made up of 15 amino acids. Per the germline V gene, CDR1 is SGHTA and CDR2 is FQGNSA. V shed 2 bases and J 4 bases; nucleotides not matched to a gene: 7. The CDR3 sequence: CASSLPGQVKYEQYF. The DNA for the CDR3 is TGTGCCAGCAGCTTACCGGGACAGGTAAAATACGAGCAGTACTTC.

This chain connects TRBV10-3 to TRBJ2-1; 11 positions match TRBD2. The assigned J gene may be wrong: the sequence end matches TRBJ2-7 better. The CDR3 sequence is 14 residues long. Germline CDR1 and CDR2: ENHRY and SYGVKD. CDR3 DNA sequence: TGTGCCATCAGTAAGACGGGACTAGCGGACGAGCAGTACTTC. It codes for CAISKTGLADEQYF.

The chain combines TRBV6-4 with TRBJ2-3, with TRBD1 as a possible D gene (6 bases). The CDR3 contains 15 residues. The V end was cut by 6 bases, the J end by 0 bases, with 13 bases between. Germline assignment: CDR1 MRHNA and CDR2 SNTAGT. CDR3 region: CASSSTGASTDTQYF. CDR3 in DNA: TGTGCCAGCAGCTCGACAGGAGCAAGCACAGATACGCAGTATTTT.

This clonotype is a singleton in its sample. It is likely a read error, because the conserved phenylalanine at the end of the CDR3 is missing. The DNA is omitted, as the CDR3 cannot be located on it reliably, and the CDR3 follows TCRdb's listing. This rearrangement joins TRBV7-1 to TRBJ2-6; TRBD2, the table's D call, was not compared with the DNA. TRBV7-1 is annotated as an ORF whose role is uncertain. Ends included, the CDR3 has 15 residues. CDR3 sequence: CASSPRAGETQYFGA.

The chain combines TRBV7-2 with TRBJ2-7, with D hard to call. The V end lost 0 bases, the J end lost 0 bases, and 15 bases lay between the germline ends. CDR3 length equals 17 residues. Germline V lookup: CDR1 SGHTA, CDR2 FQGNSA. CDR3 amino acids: CASSLALMGLSSYEQYF. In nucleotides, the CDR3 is TGTGCCAGCAGCTTAGCGCTTATGGGCCTGAGCTCCTACGAGCAGTACTTC. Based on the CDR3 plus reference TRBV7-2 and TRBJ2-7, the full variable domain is GAGVSQSPSNKVTEKGKDVELRCDPISGHTALYWYRQSLGQGLEFLIYFQGNSAPDKSGLPSDRFSAERTGGSVSTLTIQRTQQEDSAVYLCASSLALMGLSSYEQYFGPGTRLTVT.

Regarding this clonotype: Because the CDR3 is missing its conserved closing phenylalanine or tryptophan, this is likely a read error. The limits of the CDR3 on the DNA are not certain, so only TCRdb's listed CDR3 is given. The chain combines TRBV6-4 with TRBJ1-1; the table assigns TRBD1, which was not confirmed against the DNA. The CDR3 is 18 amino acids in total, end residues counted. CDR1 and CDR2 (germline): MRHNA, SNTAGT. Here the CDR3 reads CVHRDTPSIFKRPSTSAP.

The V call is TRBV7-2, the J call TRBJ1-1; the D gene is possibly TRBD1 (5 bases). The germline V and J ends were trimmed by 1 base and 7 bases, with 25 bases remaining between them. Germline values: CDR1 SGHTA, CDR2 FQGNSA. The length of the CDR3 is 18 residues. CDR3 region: CASSLVDAYERLDSEAFF. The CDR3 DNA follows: TGTGCCAGCAGCTTAGTTGACGCCTATGAACGGCTCGACAGTGAAGCTTTCTTT.